The 25 T cell receptor beta chains presented below share a single source sample, sequenced in a study of post-analysis software for immune sequencing data. General study results and limits: Comparison of patients with controls showed four or five TRBV segments more frequent in patients, TRBV5-6, TRBV5-1 and TRBV20-1 among them.

The antigens for these receptors are not known. Unique molecular identifiers were present in the TCR beta cDNA libraries. From the PCR reads, TCRdb called clonotypes with MiXCR, one entry per CDR3 protein. Here the sample spans hundreds of thousands of distinct CDR3 sequences, 55% to 60% being singletons. What was sequenced was blood. The source is a girl aged 2 to 10 with multiple sclerosis.

The chain couples TRBV5-6 to TRBJ2-7; a weak D match, TRBD1 (6 bases). This CDR3 has 13 residues. The germline V gene has CDR1 SGHDT and CDR2 YYEEEE. V was cut by 1 base and J by 7 bases, with 12 bases left in between. The CDR3 DNA reads as TGTGCCAGCAGCTTGCCAGGGGTGGGGGAGCAGTACTTC. This sequence encodes CASSLPGVGEQYF.

This clonotype showed up just a few times. This chain connects TRBV9 to TRBJ1-2; 7 nucleotides match TRBD1. CDR1 and CDR2 (germline): SGDLS, YYNGEE. The CDR3 is made up of 15 amino acids. V trimming: 4 bases; J trimming: 5 bases; junction bases outside the gene matches: 11. CDR3 loop: CASSPLDRPTYGYTF. The CDR3 DNA reads as TGTGCCAGCAGCCCCCTGGACAGGCCGACTTATGGCTACACCTTC.

V usage is TRBV10-3 and J usage is TRBJ2-1; 9 bases align to TRBD1. The V gene end was trimmed by 5 bases and the J gene end by 4 bases; junction bases not matched to a gene: 3. The CDR3 covers 14 residues. CDR1 is ENHRY and CDR2 is SYGVKD in the germline V gene. Here the CDR3 reads CAISPGQGYNEQFF. As DNA, the CDR3 is TGTGCCATCAGTCCGGGACAGGGTTACAATGAGCAGTTCTTC.

The sample holds a few counts of this clonotype. The rearrangement links TRBV4-1 to TRBJ2-7, with D tentatively TRBD2 (6 bases). Germline CDR1 MGHRA, CDR2 YSYEKL. With 7 bases removed from V and 3 bases from J, the gap between germline ends came to 13 bases. This CDR3 contains 13 residues. This chain's CDR3 is CASKQIGSYEQYF. The CDR3 DNA is TGCGCCAGCAAGCAAATCGGGAGCTACGAGCAGTACTTC.

The gene calls are TRBV2 and TRBJ2-3; 14 positions agree with TRBD2. CDR1 is SNHLY and CDR2 is FYNNEI in the germline V gene. The V and J ends lost 5 bases and 6 bases, in that order; junction bases with no gene match: 10. The CDR3 is 17 residues long. This CDR3 reads CASSFRRLAGGADTQYF. DNA of the CDR3: TGTGCCAGCAGTTTTCGCCGACTAGCGGGAGGGGCGGATACGCAGTATTTT.

This clonotype was found a few times. DNA for the CDR3: TGCAGTGCTAGGTCGGGATACACAGATACGCAGTATTTT. Translating it yields CSARSGYTDTQYF. The chain is built from TRBV20-1 and TRBJ2-3, with D possibly TRBD2 on 5 matching bases. Germline CDR1 reads DFQATT; CDR2 reads SNEGSKA (reference sequence). Trimming shortened V by 3 bases and J by 2 bases, and 9 bases separated the two germline ends. The length of the CDR3 is 13 residues.

The chain employs TRBV30 and TRBJ2-7; unclear D gene. This CDR3 has 15 residues. Germline V gives CDR1 GTSNPN, CDR2 SVGIG (reference sequence). V was cut by 1 base and J by 3 bases, with 16 bases left in between. CDR3 sequence: CAWSAPQELNYEQYF. In DNA, the CDR3 is TGTGCCTGGAGTGCTCCTCAGGAGCTAAACTACGAGCAGTACTTC. The complete variable domain, with remaining parts taken from reference TRBV30 and TRBJ2-7, reads SQTIHQWPATLVQPVGSPLSLECTVEGTSNPNLYWYRQAAGRGLQLLFYSVGIGQISSEVPQNLSASRPQDRQFILSSKKLLLSDSGFYLCAWSAPQELNYEQYFGPGTRLTVT.

This chain links TRBV20-1 with TRBJ2-5; D is unresolved. From germline, CDR1 is DFQATT and CDR2 SNEGSKA (reference sequence). V lost 0 bases to trimming and J lost 1 base, with 15 bases between them. The CDR3 loop spans 16 amino acids. The CDR3 DNA reads TGCAGTGCTAGAGATTATTTCTTGGACGCCCAAGAGACCCAGTACTTC. Encoded protein: CSARDYFLDAQETQYF.

About this clonotype: The junction departs from the called germline gene at one end, perhaps through a read error. This chain uses TRBV5-1 with TRBJ2-2, with 8 bases aligning to TRBD1. Germline CDR1 and CDR2: SGHRS and YFSETQ. This CDR3 has 16 residues. CDR3 sequence (DNA): TGCGCCAGCAGCCCTGGACAGGGAGTCTACACCGGGGAGCGGTTTTTT. Protein sequence: CASSPGQGVYTGERFF.

The chain uses TRBV20-1 and TRBJ2-1; D tentatively fits TRBD1 or TRBD2 (5 bases each). The germline gives CDR1 DFQATT, CDR2 SNEGSKA (reference sequence). CDR3 length: 14 amino acids. Trimming cost V 5 bases and J 7 bases, with 18 bases left between them. The CDR3 loop reads CSAFNPGPQNEQFF. The CDR3 DNA is TGCAGTGCTTTCAATCCGGGACCCCAGAATGAGCAGTTCTTC.

This clonotype showed up just a few times. The chain links TRBV7-2 to TRBJ2-4; D is possibly TRBD2 (6 bases). The DNA end is a closer match to TRBJ2-5, so the J assignment may be wrong. CDR1 SGHTA and CDR2 FQGNSA come from the germline V gene. The CDR3 length is 14 residues. The DNA for the CDR3 is TGTGCCAGCAGCTTATCCCTAGCGAGGGAGACCCAGTACTTC. This codes for CASSLSLARETQYF.

The rearrangement joins TRBV6-5 to TRBJ2-7, with D possibly being TRBD1 or TRBD2 (5 bases each). The CDR3 length is 15 residues. Trimming stripped 5 bases from V and 0 bases from J, with 14 bases between. Germline lookup yields CDR1 MNHEY and CDR2 SVGAGI. CDR3 sequence: CASSPTGRGSYEQYF. In DNA form, the CDR3 reads TGTGCCAGCAGTCCTACGGGGCGCGGCTCCTACGAGCAGTACTTC.

CDR3 amino acids: CASSIRAGVFYEQYF. The CDR3 nucleotides read TGCGCCAGCAGCATACGGGCAGGGGTTTTCTACGAGCAGTACTTC. The gene calls are TRBV4-1 and TRBJ2-4; D perhaps matches TRBD1 (6 bases). The J call may be faulty, since TRBJ2-7 better matches the DNA end. The CDR3 loop spans 15 amino acids. Germline-derived CDR1 and CDR2 are MGHRA and YSYEKL.

The chain employs TRBV5-1 and TRBJ2-5; unclear D gene. The V end was cut by 3 bases, the J end by 1 base, with 10 bases between. Germline loops: CDR1 SGHRS, CDR2 YFSETQ. The CDR3 totals 14 residues. DNA of the CDR3: TGCGCCAGCAGCTCCGAGGACGGCCAAGAGACCCAGTACTTC. It encodes CASSSEDGQETQYF.

This chain connects TRBV28 to TRBJ2-3, with D tentatively TRBD2 (6 bases). V dropped 4 bases and J dropped 2 bases, with 16 bases sitting between them. The CDR3 runs 16 residues. Germline V CDR1 and CDR2: MDHEN, SYDVKM. CDR3 nucleotide sequence: TGTGCCAGCAGTTCCCCCTCCTTAGCGGCCACAGATACGCAGTATTTT. It codes for CASSSPSLAATDTQYF. Full variable domain (outside the CDR3, taken from reference TRBV28 and TRBJ2-3): DVKVTQSSRYLVKRTGEKVFLECVQDMDHENMFWYRQDPGLGLRLIYFSYDVKMKEKGDIPEGYSVSREKKERFSLILESASTNQTSMYLCASSSPSLAATDTQYFGPGTRLTVL.

V is TRBV9 and J is TRBJ2-1, with 10 bases lining up with TRBD1. Trimming cost V 3 bases and J 5 bases; bases outside gene matches: 11. This CDR3 contains 17 residues. Germline assignment: CDR1 SGDLS and CDR2 YYNGEE. The CDR3 sequence is CASSAHSGTGEDNEQFF. Here the CDR3 DNA reads TGTGCCAGCAGCGCCCACTCCGGGACAGGGGAAGACAATGAGCAGTTCTTC.

CDR3 protein: CASSFPGDGDLSEQYF. CDR3 coding DNA: TGTGCCAGCAGCTTCCCGGGGGACGGGGACCTCTCCGAGCAGTACTTC. J is TRBJ2-7 and V is TRBV9, with TRBD2 as a possible D gene (6 bases). Germline CDR1 reads SGDLS; CDR2 reads YYNGEE. V was shortened by 4 bases and J by 6 bases, with 23 bases between the two germline ends. This CDR3 spans 16 amino acids.

This clonotype has more than one count but fewer than ten. The chain couples TRBV2 to TRBJ2-5; 7 bases agree with TRBD1. Germline-derived CDR1 and CDR2 are SNHLY and FYNNEI. V was clipped by 2 bases and J by 11 bases; unmatched bases: 14. This CDR3 region has 15 residues. As DNA, the CDR3 is TGTGCCAGCAGTGAATGGAGGACAGGAAAAGGGGAGCAGTACTTC. This encodes CASSEWRTGKGEQYF.

The chain joins TRBV7-9 to TRBJ2-7; 7 bases are shared with TRBD1. CDR1 is SEHNR and CDR2 is FQNEAQ in the germline V gene (reference sequence). The CDR3 has 15 residues. V trimming: 7 bases; J trimming: 0 bases; junction bases outside the gene matches: 9. The CDR3 coding sequence is TGTGCCAGCACCCCTGATGGGACAGCCTCCTACGAGCAGTACTTC. This gives the protein CASTPDGTASYEQYF.

The chain joins TRBV7-2 to TRBJ2-3; D remains ambiguous. The CDR3 covers 15 residues. Germline assignment: CDR1 SGHTA and CDR2 FQGNSA. With 8 bases removed from V and 2 bases from J, the gap between germline ends came to 17 bases. The CDR3: CASAPRRLTTDTQYF. CDR3 sequence (DNA): TGTGCCAGCGCCCCCCGACGGCTAACCACAGATACGCAGTATTTT.

V gene TRBV20-1 combines with J gene TRBJ2-1, with D possibly being TRBD2 (6 bases). Germline V gene lookup returns CDR1 DFQATT and CDR2 SNEGSKA (reference sequence). The CDR3 length is 17 residues. V was pared by 0 bases and J by 9 bases, with 24 bases between. The CDR3 region has the DNA TGCAGTGCTAGAGATCAATCGGCTAGCGTGACGATCGGTGAGCAGTTCTTC. Encoded protein: CSARDQSASVTIGEQFF.

Details on this clonotype: This may stem from a read error, because a much larger clone lies one nucleotide away. The genes are TRBV12-3 or TRBV12-4 and TRBJ1-5, with D unclear. The ends were cut back, 6 bases at V and 0 bases at J, with 9 bases in the middle. The CDR3 length is 14 residues. In nucleotides, the CDR3 is TGTGCCAGCAGCCCGACATATAGCAATCAGCCCCAGCATTTT. Residues: CASSPTYSNQPQHF.

This clonotype was recorded once. The rearrangement uses TRBV12-3 or TRBV12-4 and TRBJ2-1; D may be TRBD1 (6 bases). The CDR3 covers 15 residues. Trimming removed 5 bases from V and 6 bases from J, with 17 bases in between. CDR3 DNA: TGTGCCAGCAGTCGAAACAGGGTACGCCGCAATGAGCAGTTCTTC. This codes for CASSRNRVRRNEQFF.

This chain connects TRBV12-3 or TRBV12-4 to TRBJ2-7, with a tentative D call TRBD1 (6 bases). The CDR3 is 14 residues long. V was cut by 6 bases and J by 6 bases, with 18 bases left in between. The chain's CDR3 is CASSPFGRGTEQYF. CDR3 DNA: TGTGCCAGCAGCCCCTTTGGCAGGGGAACCGAGCAGTACTTC.

This clonotype was observed a handful of times. The chain couples TRBV5-6 to TRBJ2-2; D may correspond to TRBD1 or TRBD2 (5 bases each). Germline CDR1 is SGHDT and CDR2 is YYEEEE. This CDR3 has 13 residues. V was pared by 2 bases and J by 6 bases, with 8 bases between. The CDR3, as DNA: TGTGCCAGCAGCTTAGGGGAGTCCGGGGAGCTGTTTTTT. Translation: CASSLGESGELFF.